These 20 T cell receptor beta chains were sequenced from one sample in a study of OX40 agonist ivuxolimab in advanced cancers. Profiling relied on immunoSEQ multiplex PCR, and the TCRdb table lists in-frame clones only, not all of them. The data contain about 110,000 clones, around 93% of them seen just once; the ten biggest clones take up about 0.67%. The sample in question was CD4+ or CD8+ T cells sorted from blood, obtained in a trial of the OX40 agonist ivuxolimab. The receptors here all came from an adult with an advanced solid tumor such as melanoma, head and neck, liver or kidney cancer.

The DNA for the CDR3 is TGTGCCTGGAGTGCCAGTAGCAATCAGCCCCAGCATTTT. Its protein is CAWSASSNQPQHF. This chain uses TRBV30 with TRBJ1-5; D not resolved. With 1 base removed from V and 0 bases from J, the gap between germline ends came to 4 bases. Germline lookup yields CDR1 GTSNPN and CDR2 SVGIG (reference sequence). The CDR3 runs 13 residues.

The CDR3, as DNA: TGTGCCAGCAGCCAAGTCAATCAGCCCCAGCATTTT. Translation gives CASSQVNQPQHF. The chain carries TRBV4-2 and TRBJ1-5; D is undetermined. V lost 1 base, J lost 3 bases, and 1 base lay in between. Germline CDR1 LGHNA, CDR2 YNFKEQ. The CDR3 extends over 12 amino acids.

The V gene is TRBV2, the J gene TRBJ2-2; D unclear. This CDR3 comprises 14 residues. The V and J ends lost 6 bases and 1 base respectively, with 9 bases between them. Germline CDR1 reads SNHLY; CDR2 reads FYNNEI. The DNA for the CDR3 is TGTGCCAGCAGACAAAGTATGAACACCGGGGAGCTGTTTTTT. Encoded protein: CASRQSMNTGELFF. The full variable domain, rest sourced from reference TRBV2 and TRBJ2-2, is EPEVTQTPSHQVTQMGQEVILRCVPISNHLYFYWYRQILGQKVEFLVSFYNNEISEKSEIFDDQFSVERPDGSNFTLKIRSTKLEDSAMYFCASRQSMNTGELFFGEGSRLTVL.

The chain couples TRBV7-2 to TRBJ1-1; D is unclear. Trimming removed 1 base from V and 4 bases from J, with 13 bases in between. CDR3 size: 15 residues. Germline V lookup: CDR1 SGHTA, CDR2 FQGNSA. CDR3 coding DNA: TGTGCCAGCAGCTTAGTGATGGGTGCAGGCACTGAAGCTTTCTTT. This translates into CASSLVMGAGTEAFF. The whole variable domain, filled in from reference TRBV7-2 and TRBJ1-1, reads GAGVSQSPSNKVTEKGKDVELRCDPISGHTALYWYRQSLGQGLEFLIYFQGNSAPDKSGLPSDRFSAERTGGSVSTLTIQRTQQEDSAVYLCASSLVMGAGTEAFFGQGTRLTVV.

The V gene is TRBV6-6, the J gene TRBJ1-5; TRBD1 is a possible D gene (6 bases). V lost 5 bases to trimming and J lost 7 bases, with 15 bases between them. The germline V gene encodes CDR1 MNHNY and CDR2 SVGAGI (reference sequence). The CDR3 loop spans 14 amino acids. CDR3 bases: TGTGCCAGCAGTAAAGAGGGGGGAGGACAGCCCCAGCATTTT. Protein sequence: CASSKEGGGQPQHF.

The chain has TRBV2 and TRBJ2-7, with D possibly TRBD1 on 7 matching bases. CDR1 and CDR2 (germline): SNHLY, FYNNEI. This CDR3 region has 15 residues. The V end lost 6 bases, the J end lost 6 bases, and 21 bases lay between the germline ends. The CDR3 nucleotides are TGTGCCAGCAGGGCGGGACAGATACGAGCCCCCGAGCAGTACTTC. Residues: CASRAGQIRAPEQYF. Using reference TRBV2 and TRBJ2-7 for the parts outside the CDR3, the full variable domain is EPEVTQTPSHQVTQMGQEVILRCVPISNHLYFYWYRQILGQKVEFLVSFYNNEISEKSEIFDDQFSVERPDGSNFTLKIRSTKLEDSAMYFCASRAGQIRAPEQYFGPGTRLTVT.

The chain has TRBV9 and TRBJ1-6; no clear D. CDR1 is SGDLS, CDR2 YYNGEE, per germline. The length of the CDR3 is 15 residues. Trimming shortened V by 0 bases and J by 3 bases, and 7 bases separated the two germline ends. CDR3 sequence: CASSVALDYNSPLHF. CDR3 nucleotide sequence: TGTGCCAGCAGCGTAGCCTTAGACTATAATTCACCCCTCCACTTT.

The CDR3 region is CSVISGANVLTF. CDR3 nucleotides: TGCAGCGTGATCTCTGGGGCCAACGTCCTGACTTTC. The chain combines TRBV29-1 with TRBJ2-6; D remains unclear. V gave up 6 bases and J gave up 0 bases, with 3 bases separating them. This CDR3 has 12 amino acids. Germline loops: CDR1 SQVTM, CDR2 ANQGSEA.

The J gene is TRBJ2-1, the V gene TRBV5-1; no clear D gene. CDR1 and CDR2 from the germline V gene are SGHRS and YFSETQ. The CDR3 loop spans 12 amino acids. V was shortened by 4 bases and J by 9 bases, with 11 bases between the two germline ends. This CDR3 reads CASSLVAAEQFF. CDR3 nucleotide sequence: TGCGCCAGCAGCCTGGTAGCCGCTGAGCAGTTCTTC. Full variable domain (rest looked up from reference TRBV5-1 and TRBJ2-1): KAGVTQTPRYLIKTRGQQVTLSCSPISGHRSVSWYQQTPGQGLQFLFEYFSETQRNKGNFPGRFSGRQFSNSRSEMNVSTLELGDSALYLCASSLVAAEQFFGPGTRLTVL.

The rearrangement joins TRBV30 to TRBJ1-4; unclear D gene. Looked up from germline, CDR1 is GTSNPN and CDR2 is SVGIG (reference sequence). The V and J ends lost 0 bases and 4 bases respectively, with 12 bases between them. The CDR3 is made up of 15 amino acids. The CDR3 sequence: CAWSVRGGGNEKLFF. The CDR3 bases are TGTGCCTGGAGTGTACGAGGCGGAGGTAATGAAAAACTGTTTTTT.

The chain is built from TRBV5-4 and TRBJ2-2, with 10 nucleotides matching TRBD1. With V trimmed by 3 bases and J by 12 bases, 2 bases remained unmatched. The CDR3 has 12 residues. Germline V CDR1 and CDR2: SGHNT, YYREEE (reference sequence). The CDR3 DNA is TGTGCCAGCAGCTCGGACAGGGGGAAGCTGTTTTTT. This gives the protein CASSSDRGKLFF.

This rearrangement joins TRBV13 to TRBJ1-2; D may be TRBD1 (6 bases). The length of the CDR3 is 16 residues. Germline-derived CDR1 and CDR2 are PRHDT and FYEKMQ (reference sequence). V lost 2 bases to trimming and J lost 4 bases, with 17 bases between them. The CDR3 bases are TGTGCCAGCAGCTTATACGTGCCGGGGGCGAGCTATGGCTACACCTTC. Amino acid sequence: CASSLYVPGASYGYTF.

The chain couples TRBV29-1 to TRBJ1-3; no clear D gene. This CDR3 region has 12 residues. Germline V gene data show CDR1 as SQVTM and CDR2 as ANQGSEA. This chain's CDR3 is CSGKSSGNTIYF. DNA for the CDR3: TGCAGTGGGAAGAGCTCTGGAAACACCATATATTTT. Looking up the rest from reference TRBV29-1 and TRBJ1-3 gives the full variable domain: SAVISQKPSRDICQRGTSLTIQCQVDSQVTMMFWYRQQPGQSLTLIATANQGSEATYESGFVIDKFPISRPNLTFSTLTVSNMSPEDSSIYLCSGKSSGNTIYFGEGSWLTVV.

V and J are TRBV18 and TRBJ2-1; unclear D gene. CDR3 length: 11 residues. The germline V gene encodes CDR1 KGHSH and CDR2 LQKENI. Trimming removed 1 base from V and 8 bases from J, with 3 bases in between. The CDR3 protein is CASSPLHEQFF. In nucleotides, the CDR3 is TGTGCCAGCTCACCACTCCATGAGCAGTTCTTC. The variable domain in full, completed from reference TRBV18 and TRBJ2-1, reads NAGVMQNPRHLVRRRGQEARLRCSPMKGHSHVYWYRQLPEEGLKFMVYLQKENIIDESGMPKERFSAEFPKEGPSILRIQQVVRGDSAAYFCASSPLHEQFFGPGTRLTVL.

The gene calls are TRBV7-2 and TRBJ2-5, with TRBD1 matching over 8 bases. Germline CDR1 reads SGHTA; CDR2 reads FQGNSA. Trimming at V came to 7 bases and at J to 5 bases, leaving 18 bases not matched to a gene. The CDR3 contains 17 residues. CDR3 sequence (DNA): TGTGCCAGCAAGCCTTTCCCCGCGGACAGGGCTTGGGAGACCCAGTACTTC. It codes for CASKPFPADRAWETQYF.

V usage is TRBV30 and J usage is TRBJ2-5, with 12 bases fitting TRBD1. This CDR3 spans 14 amino acids. CDR1 GTSNPN and CDR2 SVGIG come from the germline V gene (reference sequence). Losses at the gene ends were 4 bases for V and 7 bases for J; bases not matched to a gene: 7. The CDR3 sequence: CAWNRDRGLGTQYF. The CDR3 DNA reads as TGTGCCTGGAATAGGGACAGGGGGCTGGGGACCCAGTACTTC. The variable domain in full, with the rest retrieved from reference TRBV30 and TRBJ2-5, is SQTIHQWPATLVQPVGSPLSLECTVEGTSNPNLYWYRQAAGRGLQLLFYSVGIGQISSEVPQNLSASRPQDRQFILSSKKLLLSDSGFYLCAWNRDRGLGTQYFGPGTRLLVL.

The V gene is TRBV6-5, the J gene TRBJ1-6, with TRBD1 matching 7 bases. This CDR3 has 14 residues. Trimming removed 6 bases from V and 9 bases from J; junction bases left unmatched: 8. Germline V gene lookup returns CDR1 MNHEY and CDR2 SVGAGI. The CDR3 is CASRPRGAGSPLHF. CDR3 nucleotides: TGTGCCAGCAGACCCAGGGGGGCCGGTTCACCCCTCCACTTT.

V is TRBV5-1 and J is TRBJ2-5; D perhaps matches TRBD1 (5 bases). CDR1 SGHRS and CDR2 YFSETQ come from the germline V gene. This CDR3 is 14 amino acids long. The V gene lost 0 bases and the J gene lost 5 bases, with 11 bases spanning the gap. The CDR3 loop reads CASSLARAGETQYF. As DNA, the CDR3 is TGCGCCAGCAGCTTGGCCAGGGCTGGCGAGACCCAGTACTTC. Using reference TRBV5-1 and TRBJ2-5 for the parts outside the CDR3, the full variable domain is KAGVTQTPRYLIKTRGQQVTLSCSPISGHRSVSWYQQTPGQGLQFLFEYFSETQRNKGNFPGRFSGRQFSNSRSEMNVSTLELGDSALYLCASSLARAGETQYFGPGTRLLVL.

As DNA, the CDR3 is TGTGCCAGCAGCCAGGGGGCGGGGACAGATACGCAGTATTTT. It codes for CASSQGAGTDTQYF. The V gene is TRBV5-4, the J gene TRBJ2-3; 8 positions agree with TRBD1. Germline CDR1 is SGHNT and CDR2 is YYREEE (reference sequence). The CDR3 length is 14 residues. With V trimmed by 4 bases and J by 3 bases, 4 bases remained unmatched.

V gene TRBV7-2 combines with J gene TRBJ2-1; 9 positions agree with TRBD1. V lost 5 bases, J lost 4 bases, and 3 bases stayed unmatched. This CDR3 region has 14 residues. Germline V gene sequence: CDR1 SGHTA, CDR2 FQGNSA. The CDR3 nucleotides read TGTGCCAGCAGCCCGGACAGGGGTTACAATGAGCAGTTCTTC. Protein product: CASSPDRGYNEQFF.